These 13 T cell receptor beta chains came from one sample sequenced in a study of early T cells in non-severe SARS-CoV-2 infection. TCRdb used MiXCR to reprocess the 5' RACE reads, holding one entry per CDR3 protein. The sample lists over 75,000 distinct CDR3 sequences, roughly 13% occurring once. Material for sequencing was whole blood. The receptors stem from an adult who was a healthcare worker with PCR-confirmed SARS-CoV-2 infection or an uninfected control (not recorded which).

In its sample, this clonotype was seen a few times. The rearrangement uses TRBV24-1 and TRBJ2-3; D may be TRBD2 (6 bases). Germline CDR1 KGHDR, CDR2 SFDVKD. CDR3 length equals 15 residues. Trimming removed 6 bases from V and 0 bases from J, with 12 bases in between. The CDR3 DNA reads as TGTGCCACCAGTTTCGGCGGGAAAAGCACAGATACGCAGTATTTT. Its translation: CATSFGGKSTDTQYF.

The DNA of the CDR3 is TGTGCCAGCAGCTCGGAGGCGGGGCGTTCCGGGGAGCTGTTTTTT. It yields the protein CASSSEAGRSGELFF. This chain links TRBV7-2 with TRBJ2-2; TRBD2 is a possible D gene (6 bases). V gave up 4 bases and J gave up 6 bases, with 15 bases separating them. CDR3 size: 15 residues. The germline V gene encodes CDR1 SGHTA and CDR2 FQGNSA.

This clonotype was seen only a few times. The chain recombines TRBV2 with TRBJ2-3, with D possibly matching TRBD1 (6 bases). V was cut by 7 bases and J by 0 bases, with 11 bases left in between. Germline lookup yields CDR1 SNHLY and CDR2 FYNNEI. The CDR3 length is 14 residues. The CDR3 sequence: CASTGQRSTDTQYF. The CDR3 coding sequence is TGTGCCAGCACCGGACAGCGTAGCACAGATACGCAGTATTTT.

This clonotype has ten or more counts. This chain joins TRBV5-8 and TRBJ2-1; a weak D match, TRBD1 (6 bases). Germline-derived CDR1 and CDR2 are SGHTS and YDEGEE. This CDR3 spans 15 amino acids. Trimming stripped 0 bases from V and 5 bases from J, with 12 bases between. The CDR3 loop reads CASSLGQGSNNEQFF. DNA for the CDR3: TGTGCCAGCAGCTTGGGGCAGGGGTCTAACAATGAGCAGTTCTTC.

This clonotype came up many times. The chain recombines TRBV11-2 with TRBJ2-2; D gene uncertain. Germline assignment: CDR1 SGHAT and CDR2 FQNNGV. V lost 5 bases and J 6 bases, leaving 22 bases between the germline ends. The CDR3 covers 17 residues. The chain's CDR3 is CASSPIGRPEIPGELFF. In DNA, the CDR3 is TGTGCCAGCAGCCCTATCGGGCGTCCCGAAATACCCGGGGAGCTGTTTTTT.

The chain links TRBV6-2 or TRBV6-3 to TRBJ1-1; TRBD1 aligns across 8 bases. Germline-derived CDR1 and CDR2 are MNHEY and SVGEGT. CDR3 length: 15 residues. Trimming took 4 bases from V and 0 from J; bases not matched to a gene: 4. The CDR3 DNA reads TGTGCCAGCAGTTCGGGACAGGCTATGAACACTGAAGCTTTCTTT. Its protein product is CASSSGQAMNTEAFF.

The V and J genes are TRBV29-1 and TRBJ1-2; 7 bases match TRBD1. Trimming removed 7 bases from V and 4 bases from J; junction bases left unmatched: 9. The CDR3 is 13 residues long. The germline V gene encodes CDR1 SQVTM and CDR2 ANQGSEA. CDR3 residues: CSAERGLGYGYTF. As DNA, the CDR3 is TGCAGCGCCGAGAGGGGGCTGGGCTATGGCTACACCTTC.

J is TRBJ2-7 and V is TRBV11-2; D is unresolved. CDR1 is SGHAT, CDR2 FQNNGV, per germline. The V gene lost 0 bases and the J gene lost 1 base, with 4 bases spanning the gap. The CDR3 is made up of 13 amino acids. CDR3 DNA sequence: TGTGCCAGCAGCTTAGATCTATCCTACGAGCAGTACTTC. It is translated as CASSLDLSYEQYF.

In this sample, this clonotype turned up a few times. The chain joins TRBV5-1 to TRBJ2-1, with 7 bases fitting TRBD1. The V and J ends lost 5 bases and 9 bases, in that order; junction bases with no gene match: 8. Germline-derived CDR1 and CDR2 are SGHRS and YFSETQ. This CDR3 is built from 13 residues. The CDR3 region has the DNA TGCGCCAGCAGACGGACAGGAACGAGTGAGCAGTTCTTC. Translated, it gives CASRRTGTSEQFF.

For this clonotype: One end of the junction fails to match germline, which may point to a read error. V and J are TRBV9 and TRBJ2-2; the D gene is possibly TRBD1 (6 bases). Per the germline V gene, CDR1 is SGDLS and CDR2 is YYNGEE. The CDR3 has 12 amino acids. CDR3 nucleotide sequence: TGTGTCAGCAGGGGCGGAAACGGGGAGCTGTTTTTT. This gives the protein CVSRGGNGELFF.

This clonotype appeared many times. The chain employs TRBV29-1 and TRBJ2-5; D unresolved. CDR1 is SQVTM and CDR2 is ANQGSEA in the germline V gene. Trimming took off 5 bases at V and 2 bases at J, with 9 bases between the two ends. The CDR3 consists of 12 residues. The CDR3 DNA sequence: TGCAGCGTTAATCCGGTACAAGAGACCCAGTACTTC. Its protein is CSVNPVQETQYF.

The V and J genes are TRBV7-2 and TRBJ1-6; D might be TRBD1 (5 bases). CDR3 length: 16 amino acids. Trimming cost V 0 bases and J 8 bases, with 14 bases left between them. Germline values: CDR1 SGHTA, CDR2 FQGNSA. The CDR3 loop reads CASSLAGTDNYSPLHF. The CDR3 nucleotides read TGTGCCAGCAGCTTAGCGGGGACCGACAATTATTCACCCCTCCACTTT.

The V gene is TRBV5-1, the J gene TRBJ2-2; 7 bases are shared with TRBD2. V lost 4 bases, J lost 2 bases, and 5 bases stayed unmatched. The germline gives CDR1 SGHRS, CDR2 YFSETQ. The CDR3 contains 15 residues. The CDR3 sequence is CASSPGTTNTGELFF. As DNA, the CDR3 is TGCGCCAGCAGCCCCGGGACTACCAACACCGGGGAGCTGTTTTTT.